These 11 T cell receptor beta chains share one sample of origin, sequenced in a study of cytomegalovirus exposure and HLA in healthy donors (dated by TCRdb to 2017 to 2019). Library creation used the immunoSEQ multiplex PCR assay. For the multiplex PCR, a mixture combining 60 forward primers for TCR Vbeta segments and 13 reverse primers for TCR Jbeta segments was used. The clones in this table, taken by TCRdb from immuneACCESS, are in-frame only. Not every clone is retained; where verified, under half of the shortfall comes from an unresolved V gene, and the cause of the rest is unknown. Recorded for this sample are 160,000 or so clones; about 77% of them occurred a single time. Under 2.5% of the sample comes from the top ten. The sequenced sample consisted of PBMCs. Receptor source: a man aged 60 to 75 in good health and CMV-seronegative.

This clone was counted a few times. The chain employs TRBV7-2 and TRBJ2-1; 13 bases line up with TRBD2. The germline V gene encodes CDR1 SGHTA and CDR2 FQGNSA. J was trimmed by 2 bases and V by 5 bases; bases with no gene match: 9. The length of the CDR3 is 18 residues. The CDR3 DNA reads TGTGCCAGCAGCCTCACAATAGGACTAGCGGGAGCCTACAATGAGCAGTTCTTC. This sequence encodes CASSLTIGLAGAYNEQFF.

This chain uses TRBV6-5 with TRBJ2-7; D gene ambiguous. The V gene lost 0 bases and the J gene lost 6 bases, with 15 bases spanning the gap. Germline CDR1 and CDR2: MNHEY and SVGAGI. The CDR3 is 15 amino acids. The CDR3 spells CASSYSMNGAGEQYF. The CDR3 nucleotides read TGTGCCAGCAGTTACTCGATGAATGGAGCCGGCGAGCAGTACTTC.

The chain has TRBV7-7 and TRBJ2-1; the D gene is possibly TRBD2 (6 bases). This CDR3 is 15 amino acids long. V lost 0 bases and J 4 bases, leaving 10 bases between the germline ends. The germline CDR1 and CDR2 sequences are SSHAT and FNYEAQ (reference sequence). The CDR3 nucleotides are TGTGCCAGCAGCTTAGCGGGCGGGACTTACAATGAGCAGTTCTTC. Protein: CASSLAGGTYNEQFF.

This clone has a single count. The chain joins TRBV7-9 to TRBJ1-1; D gene uncertain. The CDR3 is 11 amino acids. With 7 bases removed from V and 8 bases from J, the gap between germline ends came to 11 bases. CDR1 is SEHNR and CDR2 is FQNEAQ in the germline V gene (reference sequence). The CDR3 DNA follows: TGTGCCAGCACCCTAGACCGGGAAGCTTTCTTT. Protein product: CASTLDREAFF.

The chain recombines TRBV2 with TRBJ2-7; 9 bases agree with TRBD1. CDR3 length: 14 amino acids. The V and J ends lost 10 bases and 2 bases, in that order; junction bases with no gene match: 9. Germline loops: CDR1 SNHLY, CDR2 FYNNEI. In nucleotides, the CDR3 is TGTGCCACCGTGCCGGGACAGGGTACCTACGAGCAGTACTTC. This codes for CATVPGQGTYEQYF.

This clone showed up just a few times. The chain has TRBV5-1 and TRBJ1-2; D might be TRBD1 (6 bases). The CDR3 contains 13 residues. Per germline, CDR1 SGHRS and CDR2 YFSETQ. V was trimmed by 3 bases and J by 8 bases, leaving 14 bases between them. In nucleotides, the CDR3 is TGCGCCAGCAGCTCGACGACAGGCCGGGGCTACACCTTC. Protein product: CASSSTTGRGYTF.

This clone has only a few counts. A read error may account for a junction end that differs from germline. This chain connects TRBV30 to TRBJ2-7; TRBD2 matches at 7 bases. The germline V gene has CDR1 GTSNPN and CDR2 SVGIG (reference sequence). The CDR3 length is 12 residues. The CDR3 coding sequence is TGTGCCTGGAGAGGCTCTTGGACTAGTCTGCACTTC. Its protein is CAWRGSWTSLHF.

The chain is built from TRBV5-8 and TRBJ2-3; TRBD2 aligns across 7 bases. The germline CDR1 and CDR2 sequences are SGHTS and YDEGEE. Trimming cost V 0 bases and J 0 bases; bases outside gene matches: 4. CDR3 length equals 16 residues. CDR3 loop: CASSLDGRLSTDTQYF. CDR3 DNA sequence: TGTGCCAGCAGCTTGGACGGGAGGCTGAGCACAGATACGCAGTATTTT.

This clone occurred a few times. The rearrangement joins TRBV7-2 to TRBJ1-2; D unclear. V was shortened by 1 base and J by 3 bases, with 12 bases between the two germline ends. Germline values: CDR1 SGHTA, CDR2 FQGNSA. This CDR3 is built from 15 residues. CDR3 DNA: TGTGCCAGCAGCTTAGTGAGAGGGCAGGACTATGGCTACACCTTC. Its translation: CASSLVRGQDYGYTF.

The chain has TRBV6-5 and TRBJ2-7; D gene ambiguous. Germline lookup yields CDR1 MNHEY and CDR2 SVGAGI. The CDR3 extends over 13 amino acids. Trimming took 6 bases from V and 5 from J, leaving 14 bases between them. CDR3 nucleotides: TGTGCCAGCAGCCACAAACAGAAGGACGAGCAGTACTTC. This sequence encodes CASSHKQKDEQYF.

The V call is TRBV7-9, the J call TRBJ1-2; 8 positions match TRBD1. With V trimmed by 7 bases and J by 7 bases, 8 bases remained unmatched. The CDR3 is 13 residues long. From germline, CDR1 is SEHNR and CDR2 FQNEAQ (reference sequence). CDR3 DNA sequence: TGTGCCAGCACCAGACAGGGGATAGGTGGCTACACCTTC. Amino acid sequence: CASTRQGIGGYTF.